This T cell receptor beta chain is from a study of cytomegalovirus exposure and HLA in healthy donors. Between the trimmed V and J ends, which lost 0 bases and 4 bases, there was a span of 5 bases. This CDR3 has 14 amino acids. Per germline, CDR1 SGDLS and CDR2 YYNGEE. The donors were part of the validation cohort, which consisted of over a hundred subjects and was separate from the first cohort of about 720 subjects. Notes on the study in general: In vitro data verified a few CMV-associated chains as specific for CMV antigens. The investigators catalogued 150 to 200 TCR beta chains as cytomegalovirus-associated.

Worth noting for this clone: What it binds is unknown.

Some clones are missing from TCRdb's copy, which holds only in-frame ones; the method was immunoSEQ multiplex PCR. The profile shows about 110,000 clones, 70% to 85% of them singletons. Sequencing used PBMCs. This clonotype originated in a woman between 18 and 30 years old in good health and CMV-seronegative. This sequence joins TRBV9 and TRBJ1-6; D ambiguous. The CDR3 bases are TGTGCCAGCAGCGTAGAACTGTATAATTCACCCCTCCACTTT. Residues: CASSVELYNSPLHF.